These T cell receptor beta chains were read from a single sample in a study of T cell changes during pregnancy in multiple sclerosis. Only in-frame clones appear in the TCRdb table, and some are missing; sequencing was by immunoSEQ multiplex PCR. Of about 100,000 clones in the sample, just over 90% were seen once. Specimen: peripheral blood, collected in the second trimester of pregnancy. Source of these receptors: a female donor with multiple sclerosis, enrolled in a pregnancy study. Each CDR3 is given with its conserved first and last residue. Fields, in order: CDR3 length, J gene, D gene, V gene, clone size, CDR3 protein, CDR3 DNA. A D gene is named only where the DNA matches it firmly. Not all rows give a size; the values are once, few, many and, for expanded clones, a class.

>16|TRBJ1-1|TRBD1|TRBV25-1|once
CASTGWGDRGDTEAFF
TGTGCCAGCACCGGTTGGGGGGACAGGGGGGACACTGAAGCTTTCTTT
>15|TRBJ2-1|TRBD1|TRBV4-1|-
CASSQVGQGGNEQFF
TGCGCCAGCAGCCAAGTGGGACAGGGAGGGAATGAGCAGTTCTTC
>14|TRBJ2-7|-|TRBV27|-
CASSLRPRGYEQYF
TGTGCCAGCAGTTTGCGTCCCAGGGGTTACGAGCAGTACTTC
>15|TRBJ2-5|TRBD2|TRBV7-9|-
CASSFPTSGQTSQYF
TGTGCCAGCAGCTTCCCGACTAGCGGACAGACGAGCCAGTACTTC
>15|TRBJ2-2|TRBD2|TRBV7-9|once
CASSRTSGSNGELFF
TGTGCCAGCAGCCGGACTAGCGGGAGCAACGGGGAGCTGTTTTTT
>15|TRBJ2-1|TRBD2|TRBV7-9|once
CASSSSGRVGNEQFF
TGTGCCAGCAGTTCTAGCGGGAGAGTCGGGAATGAGCAGTTCTTC
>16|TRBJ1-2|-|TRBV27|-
CASSPEGTPHWYGYTF
TGTGCCAGCAGTCCCGAAGGGACACCCCATTGGTATGGCTACACCTTC
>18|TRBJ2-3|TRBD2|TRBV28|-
CASSLGLAGGTSTDTQYF
TGTGCCAGCAGTTTGGGTCTAGCGGGGGGAACTAGCACAGATACGCAGTATTTT
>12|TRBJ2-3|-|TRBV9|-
CASSLRTDTQYF
TGTGCCAGCTCCCTCCGCACAGATACGCAGTATTTT
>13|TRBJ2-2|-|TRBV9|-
CASSVGTTGELFF
TGTGCCAGCAGCGTAGGTACAACCGGGGAGCTGTTTTTT